The clone carrying this TCR beta chain showed up just a few times. Its antigen is still unknown. This entry belongs to a study of T cells in Graves' hyperthyroidism and ophthalmopathy. For the study at large: Before any treatment, at initial diagnosis, peripheral blood was collected.

V was trimmed by 9 bases and J by 7 bases, leaving 16 bases between them. The CDR3 length is 13 residues. Germline CDR1 is SEHNR and CDR2 is FQNEAQ (reference sequence). The CDR3 regions of TCR beta were amplified from RNA transcripts. The TCR CDR3 was amplified in a first-round RT-PCR using the HTBI primer set. MiXCR was run by TCRdb on the multiplex PCR reads, yielding one entry per CDR3 protein. This sample has approximately 420,000 distinct CDR3 sequences, with under 15% found just once. The study, taken as a whole, reports: In blood, most of the thyroid clonotypes expanded above 0.001 were also present.

The patients, who ranged from 18 to 65 in age, presented with newly diagnosed hyperthyroidism lasting under 2 months. A 10 ml volume of fresh peripheral blood provided the PBMCs. The rearrangement uses TRBV7-9 and TRBJ2-1; weak D call: TRBD2 (5 bases). The TCR was taken from a woman younger than 45 with Graves' hyperthyroidism. Sequencing was done on a sample of blood. The DNA for the CDR3 is TGTGCCAGAGACCGACTCGGGATTAATGAGCAGTTCTTC. Residues: CARDRLGINEQFF.